This TCR beta chain emerged from a study of identical twins. This clonotype was counted only a few times. The germline V gene encodes CDR1 SGDLS and CDR2 YYNGEE. This CDR3 is 13 amino acids long. The germline V and J ends were trimmed by 0 bases and 4 bases, with 7 bases remaining between them. TCRdb ran MiXCR on the 5' RACE reads and lists one entry per CDR3 protein. The table has about 470,000 distinct CDR3 sequences, less than 25% seen once. The data also belong to a second study, concerning T cells expressing NK-cell markers.

This sequence joins TRBV9 and TRBJ1-2; D call uncertain. Sequencing was performed on CD4+ T cells sorted from blood. The receptor's source is a woman in her late teens or twenties in good health. The CDR3: CASSVAGFYGYTF. CDR3 nucleotides: TGTGCCAGCAGCGTAGCTGGGTTCTATGGCTACACCTTC.